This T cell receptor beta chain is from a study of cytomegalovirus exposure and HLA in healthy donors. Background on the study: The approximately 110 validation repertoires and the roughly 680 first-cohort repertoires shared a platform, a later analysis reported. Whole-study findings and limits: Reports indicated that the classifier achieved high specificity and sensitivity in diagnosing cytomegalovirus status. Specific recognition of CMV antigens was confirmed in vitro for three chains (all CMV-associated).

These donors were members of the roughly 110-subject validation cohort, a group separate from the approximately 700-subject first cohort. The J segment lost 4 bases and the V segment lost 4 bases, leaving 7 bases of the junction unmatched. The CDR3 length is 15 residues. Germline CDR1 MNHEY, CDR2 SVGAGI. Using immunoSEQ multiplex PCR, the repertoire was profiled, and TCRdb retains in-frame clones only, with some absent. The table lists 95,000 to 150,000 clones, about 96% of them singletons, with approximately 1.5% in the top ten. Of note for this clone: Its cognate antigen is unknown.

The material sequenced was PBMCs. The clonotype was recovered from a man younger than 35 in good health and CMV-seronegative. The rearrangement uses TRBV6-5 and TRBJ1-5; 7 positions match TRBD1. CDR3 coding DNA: TGTGCCAGCAGTTTCACAGGGGAGAATAATCAGCCCCAGCATTTT. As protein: CASSFTGENNQPQHF.